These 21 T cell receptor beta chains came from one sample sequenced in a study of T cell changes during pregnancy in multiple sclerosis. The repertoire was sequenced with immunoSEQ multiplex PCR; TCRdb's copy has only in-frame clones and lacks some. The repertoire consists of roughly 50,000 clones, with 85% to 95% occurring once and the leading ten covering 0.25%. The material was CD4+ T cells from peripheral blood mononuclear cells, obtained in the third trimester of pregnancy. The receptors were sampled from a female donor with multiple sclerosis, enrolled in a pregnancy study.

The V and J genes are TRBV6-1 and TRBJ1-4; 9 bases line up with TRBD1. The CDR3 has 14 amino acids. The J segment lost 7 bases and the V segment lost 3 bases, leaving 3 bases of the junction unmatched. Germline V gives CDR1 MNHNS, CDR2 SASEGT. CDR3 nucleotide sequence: TGTGCCAGCAGTGAGGACAGGGGTGGTGAAAAACTGTTTTTT. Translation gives CASSEDRGGEKLFF.

CDR3 sequence (DNA): TGTGCCAGCAGTACCCCACGGCAGGGATCCACTGAAGCTTTCTTT. This gives the protein CASSTPRQGSTEAFF. The V and J genes are TRBV28 and TRBJ1-1; weak D call: TRBD1 (5 bases). This CDR3 has 15 amino acids. Germline lookup yields CDR1 MDHEN and CDR2 SYDVKM. V gave up 5 bases and J gave up 4 bases, with 17 bases separating them.

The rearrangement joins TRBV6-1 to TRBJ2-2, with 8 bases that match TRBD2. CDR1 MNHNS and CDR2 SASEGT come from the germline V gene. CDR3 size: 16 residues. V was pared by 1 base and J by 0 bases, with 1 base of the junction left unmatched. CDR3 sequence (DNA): TGTGCCAGCAGTGAAGGGCGGGGGGCGAACACCGGGGAGCTGTTTTTT. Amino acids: CASSEGRGANTGELFF.

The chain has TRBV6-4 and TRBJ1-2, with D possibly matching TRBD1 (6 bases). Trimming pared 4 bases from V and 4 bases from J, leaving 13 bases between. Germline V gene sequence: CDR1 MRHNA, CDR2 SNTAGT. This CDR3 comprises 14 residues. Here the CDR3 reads CASSADRGVYGYTF. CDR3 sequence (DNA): TGTGCCAGCAGTGCGGACAGAGGGGTCTATGGCTACACCTTC.

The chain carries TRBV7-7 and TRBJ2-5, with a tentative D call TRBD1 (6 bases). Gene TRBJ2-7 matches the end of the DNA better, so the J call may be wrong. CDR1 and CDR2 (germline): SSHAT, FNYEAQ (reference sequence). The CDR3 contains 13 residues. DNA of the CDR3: TGTGCCAGCAGCTTCGGACAGTCCTACGAGCAGTACTTC. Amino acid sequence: CASSFGQSYEQYF.

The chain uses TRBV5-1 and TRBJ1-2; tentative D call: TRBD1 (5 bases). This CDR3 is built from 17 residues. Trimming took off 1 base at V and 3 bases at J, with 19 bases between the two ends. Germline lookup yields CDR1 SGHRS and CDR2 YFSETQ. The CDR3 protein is CASSLRGAGRRHYGYTF. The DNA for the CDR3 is TGCGCCAGCAGCTTGCGGGGAGCGGGGCGGCGGCACTATGGCTACACCTTC.

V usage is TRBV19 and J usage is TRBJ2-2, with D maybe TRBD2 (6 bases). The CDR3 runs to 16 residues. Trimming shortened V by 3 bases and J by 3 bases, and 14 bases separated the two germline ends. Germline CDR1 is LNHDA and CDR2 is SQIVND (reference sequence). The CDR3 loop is CASSITLGGYTGELFF. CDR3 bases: TGTGCCAGTAGTATCACCCTTGGGGGGTACACCGGGGAGCTGTTTTTT.

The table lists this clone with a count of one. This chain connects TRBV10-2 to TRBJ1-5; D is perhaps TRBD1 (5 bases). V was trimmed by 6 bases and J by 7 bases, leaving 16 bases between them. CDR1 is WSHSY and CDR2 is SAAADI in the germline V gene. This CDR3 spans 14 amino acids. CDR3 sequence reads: CASRGSGGEQPQHF. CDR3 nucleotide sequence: TGCGCCAGCAGGGGAAGCGGGGGAGAACAGCCCCAGCATTTT.

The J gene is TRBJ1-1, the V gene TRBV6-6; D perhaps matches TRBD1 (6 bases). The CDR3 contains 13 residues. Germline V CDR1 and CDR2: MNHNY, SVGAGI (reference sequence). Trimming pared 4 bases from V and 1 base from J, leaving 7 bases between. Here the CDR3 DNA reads TGTGCCAGCAGTTCGACAGGGAACACTGAAGCTTTCTTT. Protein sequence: CASSSTGNTEAFF.

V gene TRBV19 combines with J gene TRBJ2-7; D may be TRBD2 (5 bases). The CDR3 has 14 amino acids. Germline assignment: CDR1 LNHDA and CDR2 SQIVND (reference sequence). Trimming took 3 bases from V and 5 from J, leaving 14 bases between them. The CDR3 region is CASSMSRVNNEQYF. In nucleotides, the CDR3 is TGTGCCAGTAGTATGTCGCGGGTTAACAACGAGCAGTACTTC.

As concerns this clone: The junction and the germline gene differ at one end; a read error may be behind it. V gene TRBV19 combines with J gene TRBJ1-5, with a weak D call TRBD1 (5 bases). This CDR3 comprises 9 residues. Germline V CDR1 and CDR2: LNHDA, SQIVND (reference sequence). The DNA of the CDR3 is TGTGCCCCCGAAGGGGTCCAGGATTTT. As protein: CAPEGVQDF.

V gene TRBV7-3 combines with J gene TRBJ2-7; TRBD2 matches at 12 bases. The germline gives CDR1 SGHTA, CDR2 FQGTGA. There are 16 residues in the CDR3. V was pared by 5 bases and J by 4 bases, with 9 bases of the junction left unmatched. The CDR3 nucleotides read TGTGCCAGCAGCGGACAGACTAGCGGGGGACGGTACGAGCAGTACTTC. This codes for CASSGQTSGGRYEQYF.

The CDR3 sequence: CASSALAGVRDEQYF. The CDR3, as DNA: TGTGCCAGTAGTGCACTAGCGGGAGTTAGGGACGAGCAGTACTTC. The chain carries TRBV19 and TRBJ2-7; 11 bases match TRBD2. Germline CDR1 LNHDA, CDR2 SQIVND (reference sequence). The CDR3 length is 15 residues. The V segment lost 5 bases and the J segment 5 bases; nucleotides outside the gene matches: 8.

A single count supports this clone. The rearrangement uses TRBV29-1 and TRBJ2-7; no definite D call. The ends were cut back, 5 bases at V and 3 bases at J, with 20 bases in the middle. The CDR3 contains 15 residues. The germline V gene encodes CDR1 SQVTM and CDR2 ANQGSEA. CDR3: CSVPHLLRIGYEQYF. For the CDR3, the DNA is TGCAGCGTTCCACACCTCCTCAGGATAGGCTACGAGCAGTACTTC.

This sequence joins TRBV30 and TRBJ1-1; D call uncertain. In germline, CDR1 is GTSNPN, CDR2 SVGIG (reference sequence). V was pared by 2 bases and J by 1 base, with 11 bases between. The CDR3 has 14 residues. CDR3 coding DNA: TGTGCCTGGAGTTTCACCTACGCGAACACTGAAGCTTTCTTT. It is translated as CAWSFTYANTEAFF.

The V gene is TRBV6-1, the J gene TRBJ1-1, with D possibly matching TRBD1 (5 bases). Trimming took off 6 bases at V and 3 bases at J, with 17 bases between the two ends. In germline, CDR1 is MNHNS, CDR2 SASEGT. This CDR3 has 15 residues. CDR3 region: CASSTRTWGDTEAFF. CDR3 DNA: TGTGCCAGCAGCACCCGCACGTGGGGGGACACTGAAGCTTTCTTT.

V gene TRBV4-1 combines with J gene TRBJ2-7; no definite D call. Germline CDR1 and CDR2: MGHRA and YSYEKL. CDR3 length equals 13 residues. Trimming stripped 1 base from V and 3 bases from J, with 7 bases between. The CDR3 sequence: CASSQAQLYEQYF. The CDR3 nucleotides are TGCGCCAGCAGCCAAGCGCAACTCTACGAGCAGTACTTC.

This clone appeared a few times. Here the CDR3 reads CAWAQSAGLGSGYTF. CDR3 nucleotide sequence: TGTGCCTGGGCCCAAAGCGCGGGACTCGGTAGTGGCTACACCTTC. This chain uses TRBV30 with TRBJ1-2, with a tentative D call TRBD1 (5 bases). The germline V and J ends were trimmed by 5 bases and 7 bases, with 23 bases remaining between them. This CDR3 comprises 15 residues. Germline V gives CDR1 GTSNPN, CDR2 SVGIG (reference sequence).

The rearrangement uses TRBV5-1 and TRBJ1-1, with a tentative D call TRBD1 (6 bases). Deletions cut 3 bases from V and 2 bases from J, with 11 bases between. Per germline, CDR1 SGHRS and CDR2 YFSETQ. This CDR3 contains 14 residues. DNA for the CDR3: TGCGCCAGCAGCTCTACAGGGAGAAACACTGAAGCTTTCTTT. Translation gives CASSSTGRNTEAFF.

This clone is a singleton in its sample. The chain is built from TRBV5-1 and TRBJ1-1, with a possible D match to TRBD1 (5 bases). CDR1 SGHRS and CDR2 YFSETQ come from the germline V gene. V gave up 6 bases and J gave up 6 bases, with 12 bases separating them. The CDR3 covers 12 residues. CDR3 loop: CASKGSNAEAFF. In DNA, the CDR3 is TGCGCCAGCAAGGGGTCAAACGCTGAAGCTTTCTTT.

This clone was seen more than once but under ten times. The CDR3, as DNA: TGTGCCAGTCAGCGACAGTATAATCAGCCCCAGCATTTT. Translated, it gives CASQRQYNQPQHF. The rearrangement uses TRBV19 and TRBJ1-5, with D possibly matching TRBD1 (5 bases). CDR1 LNHDA and CDR2 SQIVND come from the germline V gene (reference sequence). This CDR3 comprises 13 residues. Trimming shortened V by 8 bases and J by 4 bases, and 12 bases separated the two germline ends.